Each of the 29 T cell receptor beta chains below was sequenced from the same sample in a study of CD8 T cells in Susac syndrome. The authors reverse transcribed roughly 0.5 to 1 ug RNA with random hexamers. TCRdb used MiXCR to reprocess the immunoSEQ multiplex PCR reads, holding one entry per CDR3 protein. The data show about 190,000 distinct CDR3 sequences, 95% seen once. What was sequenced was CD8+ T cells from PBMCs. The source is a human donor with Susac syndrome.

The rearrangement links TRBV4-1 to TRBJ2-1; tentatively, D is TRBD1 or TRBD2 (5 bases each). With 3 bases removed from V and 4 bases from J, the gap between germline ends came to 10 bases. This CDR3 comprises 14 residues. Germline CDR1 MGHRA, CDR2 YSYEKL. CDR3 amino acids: CASSHLEGYNEQFF. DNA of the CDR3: TGCGCCAGCAGCCACCTTGAGGGGTACAATGAGCAGTTCTTC.

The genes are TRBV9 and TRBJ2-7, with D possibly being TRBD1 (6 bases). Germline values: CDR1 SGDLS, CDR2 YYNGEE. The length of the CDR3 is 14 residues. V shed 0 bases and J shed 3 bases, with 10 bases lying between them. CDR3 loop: CASSVAGADYEQYF. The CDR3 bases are TGTGCCAGCAGCGTAGCAGGGGCCGACTACGAGCAGTACTTC.

The CDR3 region has the DNA TGCAGTGCTAGAGATCTCGGCGGGAGGGCCCCCCACGAGCAGTACTTC. Its translation: CSARDLGGRAPHEQYF. The chain is built from TRBV20-1 and TRBJ2-7; 9 nucleotides agree with TRBD2. The CDR3 covers 16 residues. Trimming took 0 bases from V and 5 from J; bases not matched to a gene: 11. CDR1 DFQATT and CDR2 SNEGSKA come from the germline V gene (reference sequence).

The CDR3 sequence: CSAHGTADEQFF. As DNA, the CDR3 is TGCAGTGCTCACGGGACAGCAGATGAGCAGTTCTTC. This chain connects TRBV20-1 to TRBJ2-1; 7 nucleotides line up with TRBD1. V shed 5 bases and J 8 bases; nucleotides not matched to a gene: 6. Germline CDR1 and CDR2: DFQATT and SNEGSKA (reference sequence). The CDR3 consists of 12 residues.

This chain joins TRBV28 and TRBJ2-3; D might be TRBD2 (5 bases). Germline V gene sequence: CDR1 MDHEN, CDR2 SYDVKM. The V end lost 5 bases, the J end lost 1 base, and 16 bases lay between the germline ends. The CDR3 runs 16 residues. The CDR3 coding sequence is TGTGCCAGCAGTCTTGTAGTGGTGGGAGGCACAGATACGCAGTATTTT. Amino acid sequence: CASSLVVVGGTDTQYF.

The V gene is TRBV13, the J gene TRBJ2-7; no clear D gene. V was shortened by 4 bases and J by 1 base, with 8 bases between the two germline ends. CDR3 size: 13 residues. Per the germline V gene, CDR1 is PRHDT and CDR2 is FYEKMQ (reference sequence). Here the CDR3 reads CASSSAASYEQYF. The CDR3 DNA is TGTGCCAGCAGCTCCGCTGCTTCCTACGAGCAGTACTTC.

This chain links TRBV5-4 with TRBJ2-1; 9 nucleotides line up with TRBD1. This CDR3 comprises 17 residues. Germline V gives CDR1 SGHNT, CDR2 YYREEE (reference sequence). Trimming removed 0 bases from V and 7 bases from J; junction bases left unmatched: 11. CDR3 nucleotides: TGTGCCAGCAGCTTGGAGGGCCGGACAGGGGCCCTAAATGAGCAGTTCTTC. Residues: CASSLEGRTGALNEQFF.

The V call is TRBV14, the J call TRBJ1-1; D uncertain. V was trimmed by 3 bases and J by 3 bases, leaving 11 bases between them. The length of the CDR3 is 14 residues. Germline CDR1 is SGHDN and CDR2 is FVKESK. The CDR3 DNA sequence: TGTGCCAGCAGCCAGTCTGTCCCATACACTGAAGCTTTCTTT. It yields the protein CASSQSVPYTEAFF.

The CDR3 is CASSSSRYEQYF. The CDR3 coding sequence is TGTGCCAGCAGCAGCAGTAGGTACGAGCAGTACTTC. This chain connects TRBV5-6 to TRBJ2-7, with D unresolved. The CDR3 totals 12 residues. Per the germline V gene, CDR1 is SGHDT and CDR2 is YYEEEE. Trimming left V 4 bases short and J 4 bases short, with 9 bases between.

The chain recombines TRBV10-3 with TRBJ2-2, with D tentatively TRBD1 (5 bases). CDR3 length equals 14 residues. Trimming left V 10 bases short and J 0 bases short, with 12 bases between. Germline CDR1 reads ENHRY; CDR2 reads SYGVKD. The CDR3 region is CATQTASNTGELFF. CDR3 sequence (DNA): TGTGCCACCCAGACAGCTTCGAACACCGGGGAGCTGTTTTTT.

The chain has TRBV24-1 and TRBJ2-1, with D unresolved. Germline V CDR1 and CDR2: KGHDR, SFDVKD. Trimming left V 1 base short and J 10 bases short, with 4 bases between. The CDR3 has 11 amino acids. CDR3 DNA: TGTGCCACCAGTGATTTAGCGGAGCAGTTCTTC. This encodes CATSDLAEQFF.

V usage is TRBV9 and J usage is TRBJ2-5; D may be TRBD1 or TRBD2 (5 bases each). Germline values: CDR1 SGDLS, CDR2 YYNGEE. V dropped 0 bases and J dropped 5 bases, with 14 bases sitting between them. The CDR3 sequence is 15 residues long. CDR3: CASSVDWGEGETQYF. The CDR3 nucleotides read TGTGCCAGCAGCGTAGATTGGGGAGAGGGGGAGACCCAGTACTTC.

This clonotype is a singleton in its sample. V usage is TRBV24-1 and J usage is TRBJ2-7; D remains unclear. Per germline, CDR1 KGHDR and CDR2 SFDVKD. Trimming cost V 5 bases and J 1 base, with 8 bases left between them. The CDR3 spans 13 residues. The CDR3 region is CATSAQESYEQYF. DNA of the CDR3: TGTGCCACCAGTGCCCAGGAATCCTACGAGCAGTACTTC.

The CDR3 nucleotides read TGTGCCAGCAGCTATCCGGGACAGAAATACAATGAGCAGTTCTTC. It yields the protein CASSYPGQKYNEQFF. The genes are TRBV11-2 and TRBJ2-1; 7 bases line up with TRBD1. This CDR3 spans 15 amino acids. Germline V lookup: CDR1 SGHAT, CDR2 FQNNGV. Unmatched junction bases numbered 7, after V lost 4 bases and J lost 4 bases.

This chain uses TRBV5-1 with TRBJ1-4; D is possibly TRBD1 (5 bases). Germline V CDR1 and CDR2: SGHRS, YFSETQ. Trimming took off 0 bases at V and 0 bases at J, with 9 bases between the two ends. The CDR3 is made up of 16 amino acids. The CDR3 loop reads CASSLGEGATNEKLFF. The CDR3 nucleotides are TGCGCCAGCAGCTTGGGAGAAGGGGCAACTAATGAAAAACTGTTTTTT.

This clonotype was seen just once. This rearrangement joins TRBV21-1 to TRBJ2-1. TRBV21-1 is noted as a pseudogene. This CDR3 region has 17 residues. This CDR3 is CASSNSFCGPDNNEQFF. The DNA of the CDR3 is TGTGCCAGCAGCAACTCTTTTTGCGGTCCTGACAACAATGAGCAGTTCTTC.

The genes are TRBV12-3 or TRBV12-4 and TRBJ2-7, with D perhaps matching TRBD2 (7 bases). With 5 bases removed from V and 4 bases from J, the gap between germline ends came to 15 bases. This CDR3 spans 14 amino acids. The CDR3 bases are TGTGCCAGCAGTCAAGGGGGGGGAGGATACGAGCAGTACTTC. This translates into CASSQGGGGYEQYF.

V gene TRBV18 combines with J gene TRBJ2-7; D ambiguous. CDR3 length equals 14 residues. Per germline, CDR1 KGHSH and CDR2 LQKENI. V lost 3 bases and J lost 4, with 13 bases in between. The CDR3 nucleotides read TGTGCCAGCTCACCGCTAGGGTTGGGTTACGAGCAGTACTTC. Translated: CASSPLGLGYEQYF.

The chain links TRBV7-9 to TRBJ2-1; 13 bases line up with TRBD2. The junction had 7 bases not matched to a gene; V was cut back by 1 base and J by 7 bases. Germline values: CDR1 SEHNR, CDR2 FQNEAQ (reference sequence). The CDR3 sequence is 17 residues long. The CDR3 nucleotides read TGTGCCAGCAGCTTAGGCAGGACTAGCGGGAGAAGGAATGAGCAGTTCTTC. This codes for CASSLGRTSGRRNEQFF. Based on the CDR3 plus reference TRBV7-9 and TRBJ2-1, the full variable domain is DTGVSQNPRHKITKRGQNVTFRCDPISEHNRLYWYRQTLGQGPEFLTYFQNEAQLEKSRLLSDRFSAERPKGSFSTLEIQRTEQGDSAMYLCASSLGRTSGRRNEQFFGPGTRLTVL.

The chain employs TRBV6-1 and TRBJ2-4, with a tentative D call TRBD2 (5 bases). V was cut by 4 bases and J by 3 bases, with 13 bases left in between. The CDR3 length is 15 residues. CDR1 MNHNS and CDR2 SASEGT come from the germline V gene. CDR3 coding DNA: TGTGCCAGCAGTGTGAGGGTTGGAGGCAAAAACATTCAGTACTTC. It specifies CASSVRVGGKNIQYF.

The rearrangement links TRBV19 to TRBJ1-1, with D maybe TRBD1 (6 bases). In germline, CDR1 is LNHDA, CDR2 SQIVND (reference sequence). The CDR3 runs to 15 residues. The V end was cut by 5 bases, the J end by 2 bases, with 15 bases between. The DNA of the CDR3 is TGTGCCAGTAGTTTGGCAGGGGATGAAAACACTGAAGCTTTCTTT. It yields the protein CASSLAGDENTEAFF.

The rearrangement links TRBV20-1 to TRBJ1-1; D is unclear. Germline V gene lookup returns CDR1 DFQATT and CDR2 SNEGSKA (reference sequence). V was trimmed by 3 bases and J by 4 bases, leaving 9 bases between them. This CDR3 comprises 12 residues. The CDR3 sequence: CSASVEITEAFF. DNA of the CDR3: TGCAGTGCTAGTGTAGAAATCACTGAAGCTTTCTTT.

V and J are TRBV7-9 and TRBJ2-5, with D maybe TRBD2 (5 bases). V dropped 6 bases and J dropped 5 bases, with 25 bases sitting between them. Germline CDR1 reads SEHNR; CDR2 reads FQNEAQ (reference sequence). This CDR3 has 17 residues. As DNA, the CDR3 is TGTGCCAGCAGACATCGATCATTGAGCGGATCGGGGGAGACCCAGTACTTC. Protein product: CASRHRSLSGSGETQYF.

CDR3 sequence: CASTGQGHTDTQYF. Written as DNA, the CDR3 is TGTGCCAGCACGGGACAGGGACACACAGATACGCAGTATTTT. The gene calls are TRBV2 and TRBJ2-3; 9 nucleotides line up with TRBD1. The CDR3 is made up of 14 amino acids. CDR1 SNHLY and CDR2 FYNNEI come from the germline V gene. Losses at the gene ends were 7 bases for V and 2 bases for J; bases not matched to a gene: 4.

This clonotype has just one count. The CDR3 DNA reads TGCGCCAGCAGTCAATCCCCGGGGACGTACAATGAGCAGTTCTTC. It yields the protein CASSQSPGTYNEQFF. This rearrangement joins TRBV23-1 to TRBJ2-1; TRBD1 or TRBD2 may be the D gene (5 bases each). TRBV23-1 is an ORF for which the function is uncertain. The V gene lost 0 bases and the J gene lost 4 bases, with 10 bases spanning the gap. This CDR3 is built from 15 residues.

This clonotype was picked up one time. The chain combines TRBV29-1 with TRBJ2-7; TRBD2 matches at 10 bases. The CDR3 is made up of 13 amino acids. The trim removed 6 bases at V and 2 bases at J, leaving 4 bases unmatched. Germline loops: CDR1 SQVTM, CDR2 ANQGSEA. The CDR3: CSVSSGRTYEQYF. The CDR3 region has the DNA TGCAGCGTCTCTAGCGGGAGAACCTACGAGCAGTACTTC.

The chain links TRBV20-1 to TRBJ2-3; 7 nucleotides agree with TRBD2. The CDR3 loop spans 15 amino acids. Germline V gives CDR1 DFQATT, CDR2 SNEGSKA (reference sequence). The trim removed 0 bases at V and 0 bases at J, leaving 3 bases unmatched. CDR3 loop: CSARERLASTDTQYF. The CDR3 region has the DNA TGCAGTGCTAGAGAGAGACTAGCTAGCACAGATACGCAGTATTTT.

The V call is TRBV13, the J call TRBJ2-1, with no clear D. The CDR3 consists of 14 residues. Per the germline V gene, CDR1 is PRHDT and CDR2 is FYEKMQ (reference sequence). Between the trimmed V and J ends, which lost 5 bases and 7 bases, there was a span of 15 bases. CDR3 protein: CASSLDLRRNEQFF. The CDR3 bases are TGTGCCAGCAGCCTCGATTTGCGGAGAAATGAGCAGTTCTTC. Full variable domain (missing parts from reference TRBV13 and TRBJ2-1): AAGVIQSPRHLIKEKRETATLKCYPIPRHDTVYWYQQGPGQDPQFLISFYEKMQSDKGSIPDRFSAQQFSDYHSELNMSSLELGDSALYFCASSLDLRRNEQFFGPGTRLTVL.

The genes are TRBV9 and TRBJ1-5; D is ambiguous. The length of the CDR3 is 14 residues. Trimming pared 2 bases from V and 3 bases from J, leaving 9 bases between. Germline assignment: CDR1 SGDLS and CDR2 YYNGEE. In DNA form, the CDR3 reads TGTGCCAGCAGCGTGGGAGAAGACAATCAGCCCCAGCATTTT. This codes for CASSVGEDNQPQHF.